The clone carrying this TCR beta chain was seen more than once but under ten times. Its antigen is undetermined. The data originate from a study of blood T cells in healthy people across ages. Study-wide points: Per million T cells, TCR beta diversity dropped roughly linearly as age increased.

CDR1 is SGDLS and CDR2 is YYNGEE in the germline V gene. This CDR3 region has 15 residues. Trimming removed 0 bases from V and 6 bases from J; junction bases left unmatched: 7. The second PCR ran about 7 to 12 cycles with a sample-barcoded 5' primer and J-beta primers. TCRdb recomputed calls from the 5' RACE reads with MiXCR, one row per CDR3 protein. The sample records about 570,000 distinct CDR3 sequences, about 29% being singletons. These records were also assigned to another study, of T cells of mothers and their children. As reported in that work: Reverse transcription into cDNA received all extracted RNA, at around 1.4 ug per 15 ul.

The V and J genes are TRBV9 and TRBJ2-7, with 9 bases fitting TRBD1. The TCR comes from a boy aged 2 to 10 in good health. The source material was blood. Here the CDR3 reads CASSVGRTGEVEQYF. CDR3 DNA: TGTGCCAGCAGCGTAGGGCGGACAGGGGAGGTCGAGCAGTACTTC.